A single sample is the source of the 23 T cell receptor beta chains below, sequenced in a study of technical replicates of blood from a few donors. Assay used: immunoSEQ multiplex PCR; TCRdb lists only in-frame clones, some missing. The table lists under 85,000 clones, 85% to 95% of them singletons. Source material: T cells isolated from PBMCs. The receptors here all came from a human donor in good health.

The chain recombines TRBV19 with TRBJ1-5, with D maybe TRBD1 (5 bases). Germline CDR1 LNHDA, CDR2 SQIVND (reference sequence). Trimming cost V 3 bases and J 11 bases, with 8 bases left between them. CDR3 size: 11 residues. The CDR3 DNA reads as TGTGCCAGTAGTATGAGCAGGGCCCAGCATTTT. Translating gives CASSMSRAQHF.

The V call is TRBV9, the J call TRBJ2-1, with TRBD2 matching 8 bases. CDR1 SGDLS and CDR2 YYNGEE come from the germline V gene. The CDR3 is made up of 15 amino acids. V lost 6 bases, J lost 4 bases, and 9 bases stayed unmatched. The CDR3 reads CASKSSSGDYNEQFF. CDR3 coding DNA: TGTGCCAGCAAGAGCAGTAGCGGGGATTACAATGAGCAGTTCTTC.

CDR3 coding DNA: TGTGCCAGCAGCCAAGGACAGGGCGGGGTGACAGATACGCAGTATTTT. Translating it yields CASSQGQGGVTDTQYF. The rearrangement joins TRBV4-2 to TRBJ2-3; TRBD1 is a possible D gene (7 bases). Trimming cost V 1 base and J 3 bases, with 14 bases left between them. The CDR3 spans 16 residues. The germline V gene has CDR1 LGHNA and CDR2 YNFKEQ.

The chain carries TRBV28 and TRBJ2-7, with 7 bases lining up with TRBD2. The CDR3 runs 14 residues. Germline values: CDR1 MDHEN, CDR2 SYDVKM. Trimming removed 1 base from V and 4 bases from J; junction bases left unmatched: 4. DNA of the CDR3: TGTGCCAGCAGTTTATTGGGACTAAAATACGAGCAGTACTTC. Its translation: CASSLLGLKYEQYF.

The chain employs TRBV4-2 and TRBJ1-5; 8 nucleotides align to TRBD1. Germline V gene data show CDR1 as LGHNA and CDR2 as YNFKEQ. Trimming cost V 0 bases and J 5 bases; bases outside gene matches: 15. This CDR3 comprises 19 residues. The CDR3, as DNA: TGTGCCAGCAGCCAAGATAATGCGGACCGTGGACAGGGCTATCAGCCCCAGCATTTT. The encoded protein is CASSQDNADRGQGYQPQHF.

The J gene is TRBJ1-1, the V gene TRBV9, with D possibly being TRBD1 (6 bases). V lost 1 base to trimming and J lost 1 base, with 17 bases between them. Germline V gives CDR1 SGDLS, CDR2 YYNGEE. This CDR3 is built from 17 residues. Written as DNA, the CDR3 is TGTGCCAGCAGCGTACCTAATCCCGGGACAAAGAACACTGAAGCTTTCTTT. Encoded protein: CASSVPNPGTKNTEAFF.

V gene TRBV25-1 combines with J gene TRBJ1-5, with TRBD1 matching 10 bases. CDR1 MGHDK and CDR2 SYGVNS come from the germline V gene. The CDR3 totals 15 residues. V was pared by 5 bases and J by 3 bases, with 4 bases of the junction left unmatched. CDR3 sequence: CASSPGTGANQPQHF. Written as DNA, the CDR3 is TGTGCCAGCAGTCCCGGGACAGGGGCCAATCAGCCCCAGCATTTT. The full variable domain, in which reference TRBV25-1 and TRBJ1-5 provide the parts outside the CDR3, is EADIYQTPRYLVIGTGKKITLECSQTMGHDKMYWYQQDPGMELHLIHYSYGVNSTEKGDLSSESTVSRIRTEHFPLTLESARPSHTSQYLCASSPGTGANQPQHFGDGTRLSIL.

The genes are TRBV19 and TRBJ1-1, with D maybe TRBD1 (6 bases). V was pared by 2 bases and J by 10 bases, with 11 bases between. Looked up from germline, CDR1 is LNHDA and CDR2 is SQIVND (reference sequence). This CDR3 is 12 amino acids long. The CDR3 sequence: CASSIPRGAAFF. The CDR3 DNA sequence: TGTGCCAGTAGTATACCCCGGGGGGCAGCTTTCTTT.

The gene calls are TRBV14 and TRBJ2-2, with 14 bases that match TRBD2. Germline trimming cut 4 bases from V and 6 bases from J; bases unmatched to any gene: 4. The CDR3 contains 16 residues. Germline V lookup: CDR1 SGHDN, CDR2 FVKESK. CDR3 bases: TGTGCCAGCAGCCCGGGACTAGCGGGAGCACCCGGGGAGCTGTTTTTT. Amino acid sequence: CASSPGLAGAPGELFF. The full variable domain, rest sourced from reference TRBV14 and TRBJ2-2, is EAGVTQFPSHSVIEKGQTVTLRCDPISGHDNLYWYRRVMGKEIKFLLHFVKESKQDESGMPNNRFLAERTGGTYSTLKVQPAELEDSGVYFCASSPGLAGAPGELFFGEGSRLTVL.

The CDR3: CASSDFSGSPLHF. The CDR3 DNA sequence: TGTGCCAGCAGTGACTTCTCGGGTTCACCCCTCCACTTT. V and J are TRBV2 and TRBJ1-6; D is unresolved. The germline CDR1 and CDR2 sequences are SNHLY and FYNNEI. The CDR3 sequence is 13 residues long. V gave up 3 bases and J gave up 9 bases, with 9 bases separating them.

The chain has TRBV12-5 and TRBJ2-7; 7 nucleotides match TRBD1. This CDR3 spans 15 amino acids. CDR1 is LGHNT and CDR2 is FRNRAP in the germline V gene. Trimming at V came to 5 bases and at J to 8 bases, leaving 15 bases not matched to a gene. DNA for the CDR3: TGTGCTAGTGGTCGGCCCGGGGACAGACCTTTAAAGCAGTACTTC. Its protein is CASGRPGDRPLKQYF.

This rearrangement joins TRBV27 to TRBJ2-2, with 13 positions matching TRBD2. Germline V gene data show CDR1 as MNHEY and CDR2 as SMNVEV (reference sequence). J was trimmed by 7 bases and V by 5 bases; bases with no gene match: 13. This CDR3 has 18 amino acids. The DNA for the CDR3 is TGTGCCAGCAGTATAACAACCACTAGCGGGGGGGCGGGCGGGGAGCTGTTTTTT. Its protein product is CASSITTTSGGAGGELFF.

This rearrangement joins TRBV25-1 to TRBJ2-2; perhaps TRBD2 as D (5 bases). The CDR3 runs to 13 residues. The V and J ends lost 4 bases and 4 bases respectively, with 7 bases between them. CDR1 and CDR2 from the germline V gene are MGHDK and SYGVNS. For the CDR3, the DNA is TGTGCCAGCAGTGGGGCGGGCACCGGGGAGCTGTTTTTT. Amino acid sequence: CASSGAGTGELFF.

CDR3 DNA: TGTGCCAGCAGTTTATCTCCGCCCTTGATTGGCACCTCCTACAATGAGCAGTTCTTC. Amino acids: CASSLSPPLIGTSYNEQFF. The chain couples TRBV28 to TRBJ2-1, with unresolved D. This CDR3 region has 19 residues. Germline V gene sequence: CDR1 MDHEN, CDR2 SYDVKM. Trimming pared 1 base from V and 0 bases from J, leaving 19 bases between.

The chain has TRBV4-2 and TRBJ2-2; D is unresolved. Germline CDR1 is LGHNA and CDR2 is YNFKEQ. Trimming cost V 6 bases and J 6 bases, with 11 bases left between them. This CDR3 is 13 amino acids long. The DNA for the CDR3 is TGTGCCAGCAGGGGCGATTCGGCCGGGGAGCTGTTTTTT. Protein product: CASRGDSAGELFF.

The chain recombines TRBV5-4 with TRBJ2-7, with 8 bases fitting TRBD2. The CDR3 loop spans 15 amino acids. Germline V gene sequence: CDR1 SGHNT, CDR2 YYREEE (reference sequence). The V segment lost 0 bases and the J segment 3 bases; nucleotides outside the gene matches: 5. The CDR3 coding sequence is TGTGCCAGCAGCTTGGCGGGAGCGGGGGACTACGAGCAGTACTTC. This encodes CASSLAGAGDYEQYF.

V gene TRBV5-1 combines with J gene TRBJ1-2; 9 bases align to TRBD1. The germline V gene encodes CDR1 SGHRS and CDR2 YFSETQ. V lost 0 bases and J lost 2; bases outside the gene matches: 5. The CDR3 covers 16 residues. CDR3 in amino acids: CASSLGSGTGNYGYTF. The DNA for the CDR3 is TGCGCCAGCAGCTTGGGCTCCGGGACAGGGAACTATGGCTACACCTTC.

The chain employs TRBV6-4 and TRBJ2-5; 11 positions agree with TRBD1. Germline lookup yields CDR1 MRHNA and CDR2 SNTAGT. This CDR3 spans 15 amino acids. The V segment lost 2 bases and the J segment 1 base; nucleotides outside the gene matches: 0. The CDR3 nucleotides read TGTGCCAGCAGTGACGGGACAGGGGGCCAAGAGACCCAGTACTTC. Translation gives CASSDGTGGQETQYF.

This sequence joins TRBV13 and TRBJ2-4; 9 nucleotides align to TRBD1. J lost 5 bases, V lost 5 bases, and 7 bases had no gene match. CDR1 PRHDT and CDR2 FYEKMQ come from the germline V gene (reference sequence). The CDR3 spans 15 residues. CDR3 amino acids: CASSATGGRENIQYF. The CDR3 coding sequence is TGTGCCAGCAGCGCGACAGGGGGTAGGGAAAACATTCAGTACTTC.

V is TRBV29-1 and J is TRBJ2-7; TRBD2 matches at 9 bases. The CDR3 covers 18 residues. Germline CDR1 SQVTM, CDR2 ANQGSEA. The trim removed 4 bases at V and 2 bases at J, leaving 18 bases unmatched. The chain's CDR3 is CSVGLAGSGSRYTYEQYF. The CDR3 DNA follows: TGCAGCGTTGGGCTAGCGGGGAGCGGGAGCCGATACACCTACGAGCAGTACTTC.

The chain carries TRBV6-4 and TRBJ2-3; TRBD2 matches at 10 bases. Germline V gene lookup returns CDR1 MRHNA and CDR2 SNTAGT. The trim removed 0 bases at V and 4 bases at J, leaving 1 base unmatched. This CDR3 is built from 15 residues. CDR3 amino acids: CASSDSAGGPDTQYF. The DNA of the CDR3 is TGTGCCAGCAGTGACTCAGCGGGGGGGCCAGATACGCAGTATTTT.

The chain carries TRBV29-1 and TRBJ2-1, with 8 positions matching TRBD2. From germline, CDR1 is SQVTM and CDR2 ANQGSEA. The trim removed 0 bases at V and 2 bases at J, leaving 3 bases unmatched. The CDR3 is made up of 15 amino acids. DNA for the CDR3: TGCAGCGTTGAAGATACTAGCGGAGCCTACAATGAGCAGTTCTTC. This translates into CSVEDTSGAYNEQFF.

J is TRBJ2-7 and V is TRBV5-6; no clear D. Germline CDR1 and CDR2: SGHDT and YYEEEE. Trimming stripped 0 bases from V and 1 base from J, with 8 bases between. The CDR3 sequence is 14 residues long. CDR3 loop: CASSLGLVSYEQYF. CDR3 bases: TGTGCCAGCAGCTTGGGACTTGTGTCCTACGAGCAGTACTTC. Variable domain in full (rest from reference TRBV5-6 and TRBJ2-7): DAGVTQSPTHLIKTRGQQVTLRCSPKSGHDTVSWYQQALGQGPQFIFQYYEEEERQRGNFPDRFSGHQFPNYSSELNVNALLLGDSALYLCASSLGLVSYEQYFGPGTRLTVT.